This T cell receptor (beta chain) is drawn from a study of cytomegalovirus exposure and HLA in healthy donors. The wider study: Earlier sequencing of some 190 million T cells yielded around 120 million unique TCR beta sequences. Roughly 80% of around 390 genotyped donors fell in the Caucasian-associated ancestry cluster.

Germline V lookup: CDR1 LNHDA, CDR2 SQIVND (reference sequence). The CDR3 is 16 amino acids. The V gene lost 4 bases and the J gene lost 6 bases, with 21 bases spanning the gap. As for this clone: Its specificity is unknown.

The PCR used 60 Vbeta and 13 Jbeta primers. The repertoire was sequenced with immunoSEQ multiplex PCR; TCRdb's copy has only in-frame clones and lacks some. The sample has roughly 150,000 clones, more than 70% seen once. Points from the study as a whole: Later analysis placed DRB1 highest and HLA-C lowest in TCR association rates, which differed by HLA locus.

Source material: PBMCs. The rearrangement links TRBV19 to TRBJ2-5; a weak D match, TRBD2 (6 bases). The origin of this receptor is a male donor in good health and CMV-seronegative. CDR3 nucleotides: TGTGCCAGTAGTAACGCTAGACTAGGGCCTCGACAGACCCAGTACTTC. It yields the protein CASSNARLGPRQTQYF.